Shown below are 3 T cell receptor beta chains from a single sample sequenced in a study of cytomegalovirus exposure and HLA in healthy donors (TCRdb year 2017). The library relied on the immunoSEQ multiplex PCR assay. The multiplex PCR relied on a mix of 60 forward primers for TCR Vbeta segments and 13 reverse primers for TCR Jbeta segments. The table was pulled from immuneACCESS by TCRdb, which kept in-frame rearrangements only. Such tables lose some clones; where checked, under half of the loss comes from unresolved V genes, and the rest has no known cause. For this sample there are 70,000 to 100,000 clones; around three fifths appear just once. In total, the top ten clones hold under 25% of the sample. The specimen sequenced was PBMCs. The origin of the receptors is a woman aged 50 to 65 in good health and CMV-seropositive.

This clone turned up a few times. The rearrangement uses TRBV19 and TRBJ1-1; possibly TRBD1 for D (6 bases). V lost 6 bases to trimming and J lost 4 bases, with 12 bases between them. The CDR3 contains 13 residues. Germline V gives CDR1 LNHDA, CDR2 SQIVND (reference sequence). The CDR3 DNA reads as TGTGCCAGTAGCAACACAGGGACCACTGAAGCTTTCTTT. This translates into CASSNTGTTEAFF.

CDR3 residues: CASSLQGGIPYGYTF. For the CDR3, the DNA is TGTGCCAGCAGCTTGCAGGGGGGAATCCCCTATGGCTACACCTTC. This chain links TRBV5-6 with TRBJ1-2, with TRBD1 matching 7 bases. V dropped 1 base and J dropped 4; count of bases not matched to a gene: 7. The germline V gene has CDR1 SGHDT and CDR2 YYEEEE. The CDR3 contains 15 residues.

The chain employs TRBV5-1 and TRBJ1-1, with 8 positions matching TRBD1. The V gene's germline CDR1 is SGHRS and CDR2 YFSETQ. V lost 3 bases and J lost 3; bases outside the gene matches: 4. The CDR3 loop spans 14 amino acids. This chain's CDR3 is CASSSRGQDTEAFF. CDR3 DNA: TGCGCCAGCAGCTCCAGGGGGCAGGACACTGAAGCTTTCTTT.